The table lists the clone carrying this TCR beta chain with many counts. The target antigen is unknown. TCRdb called the RT-PCR reads again in MiXCR, with one record for every CDR3 protein. The sample has fewer than 700,000 distinct CDR3 sequences, around 13% seen once. This sample was taken from a study of response to subunit inactivated influenza vaccine. Study observations and caveats: New T cells are recruited in small numbers by each seasonal influenza vaccination, according to the authors' suggestion.

The sequencing here drew on PBMCs from blood, taken about 40 days after vaccination. This TCR was recovered from a man aged 45-60 years who received an inactivated influenza vaccine.

The chain's CDR3 is CASSDQGEVGQPQHF. CDR3 sequence (DNA): TGCGCCAGCAGCGATCAGGGGGAAGTAGGACAGCCCCAGCATTTT. The rearrangement joins TRBV5-1 to TRBJ1-5, with TRBD1 matching over 7 bases. With V trimmed by 4 bases and J by 7 bases, 11 bases remained unmatched. The CDR3 totals 15 residues. Germline CDR1 is SGHRS and CDR2 is YFSETQ.